The entry below gives a single TCR beta chain sequence along with its context. Trimming took 5 bases from V and 4 from J, leaving 21 bases between them. Germline V gives CDR1 MNHNY, CDR2 SVGAGI (reference sequence). The CDR3 has 16 residues. The sample belongs to a study of chemoradiotherapy in HPV16-positive cancers. Clones were read by immunoSEQ multiplex PCR, and TCRdb kept only the in-frame ones, dropping some. The sample includes about 15,000 clones, approximately 89% seen only once; the top ten take roughly 4%. The specimen comprised tumor tissue, sampled from a patient who underwent chemoradiotherapy. The sequence was obtained from a human donor with HPV-associated anogenital cancer. This chain uses TRBV6-6 with TRBJ2-7; perhaps TRBD2 as D (6 bases). DNA for the CDR3: TGTGCCAGCAGTCTCGGGCGGGATTCCCCGACTTACGAGCAGTACTTC. Translating gives CASSLGRDSPTYEQYF.